These T cell receptor beta chains were read from a single sample in a study of molecular identifiers for immune sequencing clone quantification. TCRdb reprocessed the PCR reads with MiXCR, giving one entry per CDR3 protein. This sample has about 510,000 distinct CDR3 sequences, with roughly 23% found just once. Sequences were obtained from naive CD8+ T cells from blood, with Jurkat cell RNA spiked in. The receptors were sampled from a human donor in good health. Some libraries in this study had Jurkat cell RNA spiked in. Both conserved end residues are part of each CDR3. D genes are given only for firm matches. Part of the rows lack a size; the others show once, few, many or a class for expanded clones.

>TRBD1|TRBJ1-2|few|TRBV9
TGTGCCAGCAGCGCGGCCCGGACAGGGAAGGACTATGGCTACACCTTC
CASSAARTGKDYGYTF
>TRBD2|TRBJ2-3|many|TRBV25-1
TGTGCCAGCAGTACGGCGGGGGGTGCCACAGATACGCAGTATTTT
CASSTAGGATDTQYF
>.|TRBJ2-3|few|TRBV18
TGTGCCAGCTCACACCATAACCCAGATACGCAGTATTTT
CASSHHNPDTQYF
>TRBD2|TRBJ2-3|.|TRBV11-3
TGTGCCAGCAGCTCACTAGCGGGGGAGTCCGATACGCAGTATTTT
CASSSLAGESDTQYF
>.|TRBJ1-1|.|TRBV28
TGTGCCAGCAACCGCACCCGGATGAACACTGAAGCTTTCTTT
CASNRTRMNTEAFF
>TRBD2|TRBJ2-3|many|TRBV7-2
TGTGCCAGCAGCTCCGGGCGGGGGGCAGATACGCAGTATTTT
CASSSGRGADTQYF
>.|TRBJ2-7|many|TRBV6-2/TRBV6-3
TGTGCCAGCAGTTACCAGGGTCCCTACGAGCAGTACTTC
CASSYQGPYEQYF
>TRBD1|TRBJ1-2|many|TRBV29-1
TGCAGCGTAACGGACAGGGCCGGCTACACCTTC
CSVTDRAGYTF
>.|TRBJ1-4|.|TRBV9
TGTGCCAGCAGCGAATTCTGGGGGGCGGAAAAACTGTTTTTT
CASSEFWGAEKLFF
>.|TRBJ2-7|.|TRBV6-6
TGTGCCAGCAGTTGCGGTCCCGAGCAGTACTTC
CASSCGPEQYF
>.|TRBJ1-2|few|TRBV9
TGTGCCAGCTCCGCGGGGGAGGACTATGGCTACACCTTC
CASSAGEDYGYTF
>.|TRBJ1-4|many|TRBV4-1
TGCGCCAGCAGCCCCCGGGACATTAATGAAAAACTGTTTTTT
CASSPRDINEKLFF
>.|TRBJ2-3|.|TRBV6-5
TGTGCCAGCAGGCAAAGTCCAGATACGCAGTATTTT
CASRQSPDTQYF
>.|TRBJ2-2|few|TRBV7-9
TGTGCCAGCAGCTTAACGCAGGGCTCCACCGGGGAGCTGTTTTTT
CASSLTQGSTGELFF
>TRBD1|TRBJ1-1|many|TRBV6-1
TGTGCCAGCAGGCCCGGACAGGCCCTCCCTGAAGCTTTCTTT
CASRPGQALPEAFF
>TRBD1|TRBJ1-1|many|TRBV6-2/TRBV6-3
TGTGCCAGCAGTTACTCTGGGACAGGGGGCACTGAAGCTTTCTTT
CASSYSGTGGTEAFF
>TRBD2|TRBJ2-7|.|TRBV9
TGTGCCAGCAGCGTAGCAGCGGGGGAGTACTACGAGCAGTACTTC
CASSVAAGEYYEQYF
>.|TRBJ1-6|.|TRBV7-6
TGTGCCAGCAGCTTAGGGGATGGACGGAGCTCCTATAATTCACCCCTCCACTTT
CASSLGDGRSSYNSPLHF
>.|TRBJ2-2|once|TRBV4-3
TGCGCCAGCAGCCAGGACGTGGGAAGCGCGAACACCGGGGAGCTGTTTTTT
CASSQDVGSANTGELFF
>TRBD2|TRBJ2-7|.|TRBV27
TGTGCCAGCAGTTTATTAACTAGCGGGGGGGCTTTTGAGCAGTACTTC
CASSLLTSGGAFEQYF
>.|TRBJ2-7|.|TRBV27
TGTGCCAGCAGTTCACGACCAGTCTACGAGCAGTACTTC
CASSSRPVYEQYF
>.|TRBJ2-7|few|TRBV5-3
TGTGCCAGCAGCTTGGCCACTAGCAGGGGTTTTCGCGAGCAGTACTTC
CASSLATSRGFREQYF
>TRBD2|TRBJ2-7|many|TRBV7-9
TGTGCCAGCAGCTTAGTCCGGAGCGGGAGGGCCGACGAGCAGTACTTC
CASSLVRSGRADEQYF
>.|TRBJ2-2|.|TRBV4-1
TGCGCCAGCAGCCATGCCGGCACCGGGGAGCTGTTTTTT
CASSHAGTGELFF
>.|TRBJ1-5|.|TRBV5-6
TGTGCCTGCAGCTTAACGGGGTTGTCCGGTCAGCCCCAGCATTTT
CACSLTGLSGQPQHF
>TRBD1|TRBJ1-1|few|TRBV5-5
TGTGCCACGACAGGACAATTCGGACAGGCCGATACGGAAGCTTTCTTT
CATTGQFGQADTEAFF
>.|TRBJ2-3|many|TRBV7-6
TGTGCCAGCAGCCCAGATCCAGGGTTTACAGATACGCAGTATTTT
CASSPDPGFTDTQYF
>.|TRBJ2-1|many|TRBV6-5
TGTGCCAGCAGTTACTCGAGCGAGGGTGAGCAGTTCTTC
CASSYSSEGEQFF
>.|TRBJ2-5|.|TRBV6-5
TGTGCCAGCAGTGAGCCGGAAGGCAGGGGAGAGGAGACCCAGTACTTC
CASSEPEGRGEETQYF
>.|TRBJ2-6|.|TRBV3-1
TGTGCCAGCAGCGGAATGGGCAGGGGGGGTCCCACTGGGGCCAACGTCCTGACTTTC
CASSGMGRGGPTGANVLTF
>TRBD1|TRBJ2-7|.|TRBV6-2/TRBV6-3
TGTGCCAGCAGTAACGGACAGGCGCCTTTGGCGTACGAGCAGTACTTC
CASSNGQAPLAYEQYF
>TRBD2|TRBJ2-1|many|TRBV2
TGTGCCAGCAGTGACCCGACTAGCGGGTCCTACAATGAGCAGTTCTTC
CASSDPTSGSYNEQFF
>.|TRBJ2-3|few|TRBV20-1
TGCAGTGCTAGAGATTGGCAGGGGAGGACAGATACGCAGTATTTT
CSARDWQGRTDTQYF
>.|TRBJ2-7|.|TRBV20-1
TGCAGTGCCCTCCCACCCATAGCGAGCTACGAGCAGTACTTC
CSALPPIASYEQYF
>.|TRBJ1-1|few|TRBV30
TGTGCCTGGACCATCGATGGGCAGGGGAACACTGAAGCTTTCTTT
CAWTIDGQGNTEAFF
>.|TRBJ1-1|many|TRBV30
TGTGCCTGGAGTGCAGGGGACTACACTGAAGCTTTCTTT
CAWSAGDYTEAFF
>.|TRBJ2-2|few|TRBV19
TGTGCCAGTAGTCCCTCCGACATAGGGCTGCGCACCGGGGAGCTGTTTTTT
CASSPSDIGLRTGELFF
>TRBD1|TRBJ2-4|many|TRBV30
TGTGCCTGGGGGACCGAAGGGGGCGCCAAAAACATTCAGTACTTC
CAWGTEGGAKNIQYF
>TRBD2|TRBJ2-3|.|TRBV7-6
TGTGCCAGCAGCTTAGAATTAACTAGCGCAGATACGCAGTATTTT
CASSLELTSADTQYF
>.|TRBJ2-7|few|TRBV5-4
TGTGCCAGCAGCCCCGAGGGGGGGGCGGCCCTCAGCTCCTACGAGCAGTACTTC
CASSPEGGAALSSYEQYF
>.|TRBJ2-7|many|TRBV20-1
TGCAGTGCTTCGAACCGAGAGTCCTACGAGCAGTACTTC
CSASNRESYEQYF
>TRBD1|TRBJ2-7|few|TRBV2
TGTGCCAGTGGAGGGGTCCGGGACAGGAGCTCCTACGAGCAGTACTTC
CASGGVRDRSSYEQYF
>TRBD1|TRBJ2-7|.|TRBV20-1
TGCAGTGCCACCAGATGGGGACAGGTCGACGAGCAGTACTTC
CSATRWGQVDEQYF
>.|TRBJ2-7|many|TRBV20-1
TGCAGTGCTAGAGATCAATGGGAGGCCCGTTACGAGCAGTACTTC
CSARDQWEARYEQYF
>.|TRBJ1-1|many|TRBV28
TGTGCCAGCAGTTTATCGGTACTACAGGGCCACACTGAAGCTTTCTTT
CASSLSVLQGHTEAFF
>TRBD1|TRBJ1-1|few|TRBV6-5
TGTGCCAGCTACGGGACTGAGGACAGGGGGCGAGTTGAAGCTTTCTTT
CASYGTEDRGRVEAFF
>.|TRBJ1-5|few|TRBV4-1
TGCGCCAGCAGCCTGATTCCGATGGGCAGCAATCAGCCCCAGCATTTT
CASSLIPMGSNQPQHF
>.|TRBJ2-6|few|TRBV5-1
TGCGCCAGCAGCATCACCCCTGGGAGCTCTGGGGCCAACGTCCTGACTTTC
CASSITPGSSGANVLTF